This T cell receptor beta chain was found in a study of cytomegalovirus exposure and HLA in healthy donors. Comments on this clone: Its antigen is currently unknown.

A multiplex PCR was run with 60 Vbeta primers and 13 Jbeta primers. In the authors' methods: Approximately 83 million unique TCR beta chains, roughly 11 million shared, were counted in a later analysis. Method: immunoSEQ multiplex PCR; TCRdb's copy keeps in-frame clones and lacks some. D and trimming were read from the DNA, whereas the V and J calls and clone size are those reported in that table. The table shows 100,000 to 150,000 clones, with roughly four fifths occurring only once. CDR3 length: 13 amino acids. Losses at the gene ends were 4 bases for V and 4 bases for J; bases not matched to a gene: 3. Germline V gene data show CDR1 as SGHTA and CDR2 as FQGNSA. Regarding the study as a whole: The study listed about 150 cytomegalovirus-associated TCR beta chains. In a later analysis, common viral pathogens appeared linked to several of the most significant clusters.

The TCR comes from a woman in her fifties or sixties in good health and CMV-seropositive. The genes are TRBV7-2 and TRBJ1-1, with 7 bases identical to TRBD1. Input material: PBMCs. As DNA, the CDR3 is TGTGCCAGCAGCTCAAGACAGGGCACTGAAGCTTTCTTT. Translating it yields CASSSRQGTEAFF.